This TCR beta chain was documented in a study of Graves' ophthalmopathy and Graves' hyperthyroidism. Findings and caveats of the study: The model's ophthalmopathy progression predictions had roughly 65% sensitivity and 72.22% specificity.

CDR3 length equals 16 residues. Germline V lookup: CDR1 SGHTA, CDR2 FQGNSA. Unmatched junction bases numbered 9, after V lost 4 bases and J lost 4 bases. Exclusion covered patients with other autoimmune diseases or uncontrolled infections (as well as pregnancy or lactation). Patients were diagnosed from clinical symptoms, serum thyroxine, TRAb, thyroid ultrasound and orbital computed tomography. About this clonotype: The target antigen is unknown. It may be a read error: a sequence one base away is much more abundant.

Amplification of TCR beta CDR3 regions used RNA transcripts. Following a first-round RT-PCR that used HTBI primers, a second-round multiplex PCR was carried out. TCRdb reprocessed the multiplex PCR reads via MiXCR and lists one record per CDR3 protein. Of about 700,000 distinct CDR3 sequences listed, roughly 39% are singletons. Sequencing was performed on peripheral blood. The V call is TRBV7-2, the J call TRBJ2-2, with TRBD2 matching 7 bases. The TCR sequence derives from an adult man with Graves' ophthalmopathy. CDR3 sequence (DNA): TGTGCCAGCAGCTGGGTGGCGGGAGCAGGCACCGGGGAGCTGTTTTTT. This encodes CASSWVAGAGTGELFF. Combining the CDR3 with reference TRBV7-2 and TRBJ2-2 gives the whole variable domain GAGVSQSPSNKVTEKGKDVELRCDPISGHTALYWYRQSLGQGLEFLIYFQGNSAPDKSGLPSDRFSAERTGGSVSTLTIQRTQQEDSAVYLCASSWVAGAGTGELFFGEGSRLTVL.